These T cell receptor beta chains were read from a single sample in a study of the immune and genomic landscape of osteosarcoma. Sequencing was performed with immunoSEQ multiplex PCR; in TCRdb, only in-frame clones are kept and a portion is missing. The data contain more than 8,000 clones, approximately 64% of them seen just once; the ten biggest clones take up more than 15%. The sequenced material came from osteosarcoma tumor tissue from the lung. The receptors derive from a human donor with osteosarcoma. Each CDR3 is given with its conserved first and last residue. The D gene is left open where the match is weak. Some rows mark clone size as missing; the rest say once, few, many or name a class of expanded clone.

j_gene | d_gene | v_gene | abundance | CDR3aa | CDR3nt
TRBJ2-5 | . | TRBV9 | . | CASSENQETQYF | TGTGCCAGCAGCGAAAACCAAGAGACCCAGTACTTC
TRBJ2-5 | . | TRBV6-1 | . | CASSRAGTQYF | TGTGCCAGCAGTCGGGCTGGGACCCAGTACTTC
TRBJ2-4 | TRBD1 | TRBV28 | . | CASTNRDRENIQYF | TGTGCCAGCACAAACCGGGACAGGGAAAACATTCAGTACTTC
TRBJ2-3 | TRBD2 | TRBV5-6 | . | CASSPGSSGTRLQYF | TGTGCCAGCAGCCCTGGATCTAGCGGGACCCGGCTGCAGTATTTT
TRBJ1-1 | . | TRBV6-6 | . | CASSTTGRWVAFF | TGTGCCAGCAGCACCACAGGGCGATGGGTAGCTTTCTTT
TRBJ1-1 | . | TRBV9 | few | CASSQGPNTEAFF | TGTGCCAGCAGCCAAGGCCCTAACACTGAAGCTTTCTTT
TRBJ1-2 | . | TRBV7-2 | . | CASSRREGENYGYTF | TGTGCCAGCAGCCGCCGAGAGGGAGAGAACTATGGCTACACCTTC
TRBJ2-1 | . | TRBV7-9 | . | CASSPPLLNEQFF | TGTGCCAGCAGCCCCCCCCTGCTGAATGAGCAGTTCTTC
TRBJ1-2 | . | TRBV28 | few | CASSGPNYGYTF | TGTGCCAGCTCGGGACCCAACTATGGCTACACCTTC
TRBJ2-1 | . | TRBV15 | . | CATSSGYENGDNEQFF | TGTGCCACCAGTTCGGGATATGAAAATGGGGACAATGAGCAGTTCTTC
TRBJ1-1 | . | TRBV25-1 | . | CASSDGGAVRTEAFF | TGTGCCAGCAGTGACGGGGGGGCGGTGAGGACTGAAGCTTTCTTT
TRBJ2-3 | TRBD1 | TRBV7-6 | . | CASSYPTGGVDTQYF | TGTGCCAGCAGCTACCCGACAGGGGGGGTAGATACGCAGTATTTT
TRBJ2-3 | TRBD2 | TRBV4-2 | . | CASSHGRRESDTQYF | TGTGCCAGCAGCCACGGTCGGCGGGAGTCAGATACGCAGTATTTT
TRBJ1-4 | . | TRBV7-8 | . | CASSLNRGPSEKLFF | TGTGCCAGCAGCTTAAACCGGGGCCCAAGTGAAAAACTGTTTTTT
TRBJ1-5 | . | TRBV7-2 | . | CASSFWDTERGQPQHF | TGTGCCAGCAGCTTTTGGGATACCGAGAGGGGCCAGCCCCAGCATTTT
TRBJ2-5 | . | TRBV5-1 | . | CASSPGQGGQETQYF | TGCGCCAGCAGCCCGGGTCAGGGAGGCCAAGAGACCCAGTACTTC
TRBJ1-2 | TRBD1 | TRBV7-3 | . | CASSSPGTAERIHGYTF | TGTGCCAGCAGCTCACCCGGGACAGCCGAACGAATCCATGGCTACACCTTC